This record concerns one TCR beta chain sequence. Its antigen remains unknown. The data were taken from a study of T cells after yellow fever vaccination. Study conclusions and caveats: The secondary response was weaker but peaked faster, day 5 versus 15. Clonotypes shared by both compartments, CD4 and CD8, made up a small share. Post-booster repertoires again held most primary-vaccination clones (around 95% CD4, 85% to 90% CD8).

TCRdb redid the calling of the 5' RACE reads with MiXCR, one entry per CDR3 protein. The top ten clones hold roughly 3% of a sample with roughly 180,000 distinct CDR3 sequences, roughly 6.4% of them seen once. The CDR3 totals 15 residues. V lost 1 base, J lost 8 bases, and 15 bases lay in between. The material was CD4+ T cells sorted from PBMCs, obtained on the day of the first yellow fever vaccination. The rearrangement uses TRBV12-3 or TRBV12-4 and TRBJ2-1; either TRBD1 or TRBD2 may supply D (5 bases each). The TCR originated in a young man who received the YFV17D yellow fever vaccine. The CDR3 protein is CASSLGSVGVHEQFF. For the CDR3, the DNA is TGTGCCAGCAGTTTAGGAAGCGTGGGGGTCCATGAGCAGTTCTTC.